The present T cell receptor beta chain was sequenced within a study of graft-versus-host responses after intestinal transplantation. Sequencing used immunoSEQ multiplex PCR; TCRdb keeps in-frame clones, though not all of them. The data show about 21,000 clones, with 56% seen just once and 1% held by the top ten. This clone was detected once. After the reaction, proliferating CFSE-low CD3+CD4+ and CD3+CD8+ responders were sorted. Here the sequenced sample was alloreactive CD4+ T cells from a mixed lymphocyte reaction culture, taken before intestinal transplant. Subset: CFSE-low proliferating T cells sorted from roughly six-day pre-transplant mixed lymphocyte reaction (GvH or HvG direction). This receptor was obtained from a human patient who received an intestinal transplant.

The CDR3 loop is CASSSATGGVMNTEAFF. CDR3 bases: TGTGCCAGCAGTTCCGCGACAGGGGGAGTAATGAACACTGAAGCTTTCTTT. The chain couples TRBV27 to TRBJ1-1; TRBD1 aligns across 9 bases. V shed 4 bases and J 0 bases; nucleotides not matched to a gene: 9. The CDR3 totals 17 residues. Germline CDR1 MNHEY, CDR2 SMNVEV (reference sequence).